The 27 T cell receptor beta chains given below trace back to one sample, sequenced in a study of blood T cell repertoires in COVID-19. Some clones are missing from TCRdb's copy, which holds only in-frame ones; the method was immunoSEQ multiplex PCR. The table includes roughly 350,000 clones, about 85% detected once. Sequences were obtained from peripheral blood. Receptor source: a woman under 30 with acute or convalescent COVID-19.

V is TRBV2 and J is TRBJ1-1, with D perhaps TRBD1 (6 bases). CDR3 size: 13 residues. The V gene lost 8 bases and the J gene lost 0 bases, with 10 bases spanning the gap. Germline CDR1 SNHLY, CDR2 FYNNEI. CDR3 nucleotides: TGTGCCAGCGAGGGACAAGTGAACACTGAAGCTTTCTTT. It translates to CASEGQVNTEAFF.

The gene calls are TRBV27 and TRBJ1-2, with D tentatively TRBD1 (5 bases). The V and J ends lost 2 bases and 1 base respectively, with 14 bases between them. From germline, CDR1 is MNHEY and CDR2 SMNVEV (reference sequence). The CDR3 loop spans 16 amino acids. Here the CDR3 DNA reads TGTGCCAGCAGTTTACTCACAGGTGGTTATAACTATGGCTACACCTTC. This translates into CASSLLTGGYNYGYTF.

The V call is TRBV11-3, the J call TRBJ2-1; a possible D gene is TRBD2 (6 bases). The V end lost 5 bases, the J end lost 2 bases, and 13 bases lay between the germline ends. The CDR3 contains 15 residues. CDR1 is SGHNT, CDR2 YENEEA, per germline. The CDR3 protein is CASSPSQRAYNEQFF. The CDR3 region has the DNA TGTGCCAGCAGCCCTTCTCAGCGGGCCTACAATGAGCAGTTCTTC.

The rearrangement uses TRBV21-1 and TRBJ2-7; TRBD1, the D gene given by the table, was not confirmed from the DNA. TRBV21-1 has pseudogene status. The CDR3 spans 16 residues. The CDR3, as DNA: TGTGCCAGCAGCAAAGAGGCCAGGGTAGTATCCTACGAGCAGTACTTC. Protein sequence: CASSKEARVVSYEQYF.

V usage is TRBV28 and J usage is TRBJ2-2; D unresolved. The ends were cut back, 7 bases at V and 1 base at J, with 7 bases in the middle. Germline V gene sequence: CDR1 MDHEN, CDR2 SYDVKM. The CDR3 totals 13 residues. The CDR3 DNA follows: TGTGCCAGCATCTCAGGGAACACCGGGGAGCTGTTTTTT. It yields the protein CASISGNTGELFF.

The J gene is TRBJ1-5, the V gene TRBV9; TRBD1 is a possible D gene (5 bases). CDR3 size: 15 residues. V lost 0 bases to trimming and J lost 3 bases, with 10 bases between them. Per germline, CDR1 SGDLS and CDR2 YYNGEE. The CDR3 DNA sequence: TGTGCCAGCAGCGTAGGATCAGGGTTCAATCAGCCCCAGCATTTT. Amino acids: CASSVGSGFNQPQHF.

This clone was seen repeatedly, ten times or more. This chain links TRBV19 with TRBJ1-2; D might be TRBD1 (6 bases). CDR3 size: 12 residues. CDR1 LNHDA and CDR2 SQIVND come from the germline V gene (reference sequence). V lost 5 bases, J lost 4 bases, and 8 bases lay in between. CDR3: CASSQGIYGYTF. The DNA for the CDR3 is TGTGCCAGTAGTCAGGGGATCTATGGCTACACCTTC.

The chain links TRBV3-1 (or the pseudogene TRBV3-2) to TRBJ1-2, with D tentatively TRBD1 (5 bases). This CDR3 has 14 residues. Trimming removed 5 bases from V and 0 bases from J, with 10 bases in between. Per germline, CDR1 LGHDT and CDR2 YNNKEL (reference sequence). The CDR3 region has the DNA TGTGCCAGCAGCTTGGGACTGTCTAACTATGGCTACACCTTC. Amino acid sequence: CASSLGLSNYGYTF.

J is TRBJ1-2 and V is TRBV7-9; maybe TRBD1 (6 bases). CDR1 is SEHNR and CDR2 is FQNEAQ in the germline V gene (reference sequence). This CDR3 contains 13 residues. V lost 1 base to trimming and J lost 8 bases, with 11 bases between them. CDR3: CASSLDRDRGYTF. For the CDR3, the DNA is TGTGCCAGCAGCTTAGACAGGGATCGAGGCTACACCTTC.

The rearrangement links TRBV10-3 to TRBJ1-1; possible D gene TRBD1, 6 bases. The CDR3 is 14 amino acids. The V and J ends lost 2 bases and 7 bases respectively, with 14 bases between them. The germline V gene has CDR1 ENHRY and CDR2 SYGVKD. The CDR3 DNA sequence: TGTGCCATCAGTGAGACTCCGACAGGAAATGAAGCTTTCTTT. Its protein product is CAISETPTGNEAFF.

This chain joins TRBV6-5 and TRBJ2-7; D uncertain. The CDR3 is 14 amino acids. Trimming removed 5 bases at V and 0 bases at J, with 11 bases between. The germline CDR1 and CDR2 sequences are MNHEY and SVGAGI. Here the CDR3 DNA reads TGTGCCAGCAGTCGCCAGGTTAACTCCTACGAGCAGTACTTC. Residues: CASSRQVNSYEQYF.

The rearrangement links TRBV6-2 or TRBV6-3 to TRBJ2-7; 7 bases map to TRBD1. The CDR3 runs to 15 residues. The junction had 8 bases not matched to a gene; V was cut back by 3 bases and J by 3 bases. Germline V gene data show CDR1 as MNHEY and CDR2 as SVGEGT. The CDR3 DNA is TGTGCCAGCAGTTATCCGGGACAGAGATTCTACGAGCAGTACTTC. The encoded protein is CASSYPGQRFYEQYF.

The rearrangement joins TRBV20-1 to TRBJ2-3; no firm D call. From germline, CDR1 is DFQATT and CDR2 SNEGSKA (reference sequence). This CDR3 comprises 11 residues. The CDR3 is CRCVNTDTQYF. CDR3 sequence (DNA): TGCAGATGCGTCAACACAGATACGCAGTATTTT.

J is TRBJ2-3 and V is TRBV3-1 (or the pseudogene TRBV3-2), with 11 bases aligning to TRBD2. The length of the CDR3 is 16 residues. Germline loops: CDR1 LGHDT, CDR2 YNNKEL (reference sequence). Unmatched junction bases numbered 10, after V lost 5 bases and J lost 6 bases. The CDR3 DNA sequence: TGTGCCAGCAGCGCCTTAGCGGGAGGGCCGGGGGATACGCAGTATTTT. This codes for CASSALAGGPGDTQYF.

Notes on this clone: Other nucleotide sequences in the sample specify the same CDR3. The chain is built from TRBV7-9 and TRBJ1-2, with D uncertain. The V end was cut by 5 bases, the J end by 5 bases, with 9 bases between. CDR1 and CDR2 (germline): SEHNR, FQNEAQ (reference sequence). The CDR3 runs 12 residues. The CDR3 DNA reads TGTGCCAGCAGCCGGGGAGCTTATGGCTACACCTTC. Protein sequence: CASSRGAYGYTF. Based on the CDR3 plus reference TRBV7-9 and TRBJ1-2, the full variable domain is DTGVSQNPRHKITKRGQNVTFRCDPISEHNRLYWYRQTLGQGPEFLTYFQNEAQLEKSRLLSDRFSAERPKGSFSTLEIQRTEQGDSAMYLCASSRGAYGYTFGSGTRLTVV.

About this clone itself: A junction boundary mismatches the germline segment, possibly from a read error. The chain's CDR3 is CASRLARGRTSYNEQFF. CDR3 coding DNA: TGTGCCAGCAGATTAGCGCGCGGGAGGACCTCCTACAATGAGCAGTTCTTC. V and J are TRBV11-1 and TRBJ2-1; 8 nucleotides agree with TRBD2. Germline assignment: CDR1 SGHAT and CDR2 FQDESV (reference sequence). The CDR3 totals 17 residues.

This clone was counted a few times. This rearrangement joins TRBV24-1 to TRBJ1-2; D perhaps matches TRBD1 (6 bases). Germline assignment: CDR1 KGHDR and CDR2 SFDVKD. CDR3 length: 14 amino acids. Trimming removed 4 bases from V and 6 bases from J, with 14 bases in between. The CDR3 spells CATSDNREFDGYTF. For the CDR3, the DNA is TGTGCCACCAGTGACAACAGGGAATTTGATGGCTACACCTTC.

This clone was picked up a small number of times. The sample has other DNA sequences that encode this CDR3 too. The chain has TRBV29-1 and TRBJ2-3, with 8 bases lining up with TRBD2. The V gene end was trimmed by 1 base and the J gene end by 2 bases; junction bases not matched to a gene: 5. Per germline, CDR1 SQVTM and CDR2 ANQGSEA. The CDR3 spans 15 residues. The CDR3 sequence: CSVEGLAGLTDTQYF. The CDR3 DNA follows: TGCAGCGTTGAAGGTTTAGCGGGGCTCACAGATACGCAGTATTTT.

V gene TRBV5-1 combines with J gene TRBJ2-2; D is perhaps TRBD1 (5 bases). Germline-derived CDR1 and CDR2 are SGHRS and YFSETQ. Trimming shortened V by 0 bases and J by 7 bases, and 10 bases separated the two germline ends. The length of the CDR3 is 14 residues. CDR3 coding DNA: TGCGCCAGCAGCTTGGGCCAGGGTAACGGGGAGCTGTTTTTT. Its translation is CASSLGQGNGELFF.

The genes are TRBV2 and TRBJ1-4; a weak D match, TRBD1 (5 bases). Germline CDR1 is SNHLY and CDR2 is FYNNEI. Trimming pared 6 bases from V and 3 bases from J, leaving 14 bases between. This CDR3 spans 15 amino acids. In DNA, the CDR3 is TGTGCCAGCAGGAGAACAGGTTCCGCTAATGAAAAACTGTTTTTT. It codes for CASRRTGSANEKLFF.

With respect to this clone: A junction boundary mismatches the germline segment, possibly from a read error. V is TRBV13 and J is TRBJ1-1; 7 bases map to TRBD1. This CDR3 region has 15 residues. The germline V gene has CDR1 PRHDT and CDR2 FYEKMQ (reference sequence). The CDR3 DNA reads TGTGCCAGCAGCGTAGGGGGCGTCAGGGACACTGAAGCTTTCTTT. Its protein product is CASSVGGVRDTEAFF.

V and J are TRBV10-1 and TRBJ2-1; perhaps TRBD1 as D (6 bases). Germline V gene data show CDR1 as WNHNN and CDR2 as SYGVQD (reference sequence). V was shortened by 4 bases and J by 2 bases, with 9 bases between the two germline ends. This CDR3 is built from 14 residues. This CDR3 reads CASSGRDTYNEQFF. In DNA form, the CDR3 reads TGCGCCAGCAGTGGACGGGACACCTACAATGAGCAGTTCTTC.

This clone was seen once. V is TRBV7-9 and J is TRBJ2-1; 7 bases are a match to TRBD2. There are 15 residues in the CDR3. V gave up 1 base and J gave up 4 bases; unmatched junction bases: 4. Per the germline V gene, CDR1 is SEHNR and CDR2 is FQNEAQ (reference sequence). The chain's CDR3 is CASSLVAGGYNEQFF. Written as DNA, the CDR3 is TGTGCCAGCAGCTTAGTAGCGGGTGGGTACAATGAGCAGTTCTTC.

The chain combines TRBV10-3 with TRBJ2-7, with a tentative D call TRBD2 (7 bases). Deletions cut 5 bases from V and 6 bases from J, with 14 bases between. The CDR3 runs 13 residues. Germline assignment: CDR1 ENHRY and CDR2 SYGVKD. The CDR3 coding sequence is TGTGCCATCAGTCAGGGGAGGGGCGGCGAGCAGTACTTC. It translates to CAISQGRGGEQYF.

This chain joins TRBV5-1 and TRBJ2-3, with 8 nucleotides matching TRBD1. The CDR3 consists of 16 residues. V lost 0 bases and J lost 3; bases outside the gene matches: 6. CDR1 is SGHRS and CDR2 is YFSETQ in the germline V gene. CDR3: CASSLAWTGKTDTQYF. The CDR3 DNA reads TGCGCCAGCAGCTTGGCCTGGACAGGGAAGACAGATACGCAGTATTTT.

CDR3 bases: TGTGCCAGTAGTAGGTCTAGCGCTTACAATGAGCAGTTCTTC. Its protein is CASSRSSAYNEQFF. This chain uses TRBV19 with TRBJ2-1; D is perhaps TRBD2 (6 bases). Trimming pared 4 bases from V and 4 bases from J, leaving 11 bases between. The CDR3 has 14 amino acids. The V gene's germline CDR1 is LNHDA and CDR2 SQIVND (reference sequence). The full variable domain, with the rest looked up from reference TRBV19 and TRBJ2-1, is DGGITQSPKYLFRKEGQNVTLSCEQNLNHDAMYWYRQDPGQGLRLIYYSQIVNDFQKGDIAEGYSVSREKKESFPLTVTSAQKNPTAFYLCASSRSSAYNEQFFGPGTRLTVL.

V gene TRBV7-9 combines with J gene TRBJ2-1; 10 nucleotides line up with TRBD1. V shed 5 bases, J shed 6 bases, and the junction held 4 bases outside the gene matches. The CDR3 runs 14 residues. Germline assignment: CDR1 SEHNR and CDR2 FQNEAQ (reference sequence). The CDR3 DNA reads as TGTGCCAGCAGCCCCAGGACAGGGGGCAATGAGCAGTTCTTC. Its protein product is CASSPRTGGNEQFF.